The entry below gives a single TCR beta chain sequence along with its context. Its antigen is still unknown. No clone much larger than this one lies a single base away; base qualities are absent. The sample is drawn from a study of cytomegalovirus exposure and HLA in healthy donors (dated by TCRdb to 2015 to 2018). As for the study more broadly: According to an earlier analysis of 587 of the donors, roughly 180 million T cells yielded some 110 million unique TCR beta sequences and approximately 280 Gb of sequence data. Roughly 300 gigabases of sequencing data and approximately 85 million unique TCR sequences were included in an early release covering over 600 HLA-typed donors. Among the roughly 430 genotyped donors, around 81% belonged to the genetic ancestry cluster associated with self-reported Caucasian donors. The aim of the study was to test whether cataloging public T cell receptors could identify signatures of past pathogen exposure. The study used immunosequencing to profile the T cell repertoires of around 600 subjects and linked those repertoires to cytomegalovirus serostatus. Besides the first cohort of 666 subjects, a separate validation cohort made up of 120 different subjects was used. The study combined high-throughput TCR immunosequencing, statistical association of individual TCRs with disease status, and machine learning to predict cytomegalovirus infection status. In a later analysis, previously published TCR beta repertoires from about 640 donors were re-analyzed and high-resolution HLA genotyping was added so that TCR occurrence patterns could be studied. Rather than drawing on any new phenotypic data, the later analysis identified candidate immune exposures from TCR beta sequences and the way those sequences occurred across donors. In an earlier analysis of over 550 of the donors, high-throughput TCR beta sequencing was used to judge whether each TCR beta V gene segment behaved as functional or pseudogenic. Donor age, sex, ethnicity and CMV serostatus were collected together with the repertoire data. Genome-wide SNP genotypes for about 55% of the roughly 670 donors were used in a later genetic analysis, which treated that subset as a discovery cohort. Every repertoire in the discovery cohort had been generated on one and the same sequencing platform. Class I and class II HLA loci were covered by the typing at four-digit resolution. Typing coverage differed by locus: A, B, C, DRB1 and DQB1 were typed in roughly 620-630 donors, DQA1 in about 550, DPA1 in approximately 600, and DPB1 in 400 to 480. Because of strong linkage in the cohort, roughly five DR-DQ haplotypes were treated as single units for association and clustering. Among 350 to 400 genotyped donors of the cohort, an average of around 240,000 unique TCR beta nucleotide sequences were sequenced per donor, around 18% of them non-productive.

V loses 4 bases, J loses 4 bases, and the germline ends lie 10 bases apart. The CDR3 runs 14 amino acids, cysteine and phenylalanine included. Of all the DNA, just the CDR3 is kept, 42 bases in frame from base 1. CDR1 and CDR2, per the germline V gene, are SNHLY and FYNNEI. Preparation of the library involved the immunoSEQ multiplex PCR assay. A mixture of 60 forward primers for TCR Vbeta segments and 13 reverse primers for TCR Jbeta segments was used in the multiplex PCR. Amplification of the CDR3 region of rearranged TCR beta genes was performed with a multiplex PCR assay on genomic DNA. The amplified TCR beta libraries were sequenced on the Illumina HiSeq System as 87-base-pair reads. On the authors' methods: Across the 670 or so repertoires, a later analysis counted about 81 million unique TCR beta chains, roughly 11 million of which were shared by at least two donors. To remove PCR and sequencing errors, raw reads were error-corrected and collapsed into unique sequences using a nearest-neighbor algorithm that merged closely related sequences. To assign V, D and J gene segments, CDR3 sequences were aligned to IMGT reference sequences. Each retained sequence needed at least a six-nucleotide match to both a V gene segment and a J gene segment. A rearrangement was called productive if the CDR3 had no stop codons and remained in frame with V and J, and every other rearrangement was called non-productive. CDR3 was defined according to IMGT convention as the region running from the second conserved V-encoded cysteine to the conserved J-encoded phenylalanine. Sequences without an unambiguous match to a single V gene segment were excluded from the earlier analysis of 500 to 700 of the donors. An earlier analysis of 587 of the donors classified V segments as functional when productive rearrangements were above 56.7% and as segregating when the standard deviation between donors was above 5%. A statistical classification framework was developed to diagnose cytomegalovirus status using the catalog of TCR beta chain sequences. In a later analysis, TCR nucleotide sequences were compared against IMGT/GENE-DB human TR gene sequences so that V and J genes could be assigned. A later analysis assigned CDR3 sequences and most-parsimonious VDJ recombination scenarios with the TCRdist pipeline. In a later analysis, every TCR beta chain was defined by the combination of its CDR3 amino acid sequence and its V-gene family, and reads without a unique V-gene family were dropped. In a later analysis, nearly 600 highly shared, low-generation-probability nucleotide sequences were removed to address suspected cross-contamination and a sequencing artifact. In a later analysis, a clonal expansion index was calculated for each public chain from normalized within-repertoire ranks of inferred template counts. In a later analysis, generation probabilities were computed with a VDJ recombination model fitted to out-of-frame rearrangements, and the resulting probabilities were checked against IGoR. In a later analysis, TCR-TCR, TCR-HLA and TCR-CMV co-occurrence was scored with hypergeometric tests, and a repertoire-size bias correction was applied to TCR pairs. In a later analysis, false discovery rates were estimated by permuting HLA or CMV assignments 20 times. A later analysis grouped co-occurring TCRs with DBSCAN, adding TCRdist sequence similarity when clustering within HLA-allele-positive subsets. Repertoires with fewer than 30,000 or more than 120,000 public chains, plus five repertoires with anomalous nucleotide sharing, were excluded from co-occurrence clustering. TCRdb carries this immuneACCESS record with in-frame sequences only. Its versions omit some clonotypes, under half of them owing to an unresolved V gene in the studies checked, with the rest unexplained. The V and J calls and clone size come from that table; D and trimming were worked out from the DNA. This sample gives 200,000 or so clones in total; 80% to 90% of them show up just once. The ten most abundant clones make up over 1% of the sample.

Beyond this particular receptor, the publication reports: Only TCR beta chains were sequenced in this cohort, and the absence of alpha or paired-chain data limited detectable features. Approximately 18 rarely observed V segments, including chromosome 9 orphons, were excluded from the earlier analysis of 550 to 700 of the donors because counts were too low. Linkage disequilibrium might explain the correlated functional status among segregating V segments, but an unknown experimental factor could not be ruled out. Most TCR sequences were observed very rarely across donors, whereas some public TCRs were present in many individuals. Most CMV-associated TCR beta chains appeared to be HLA-restricted in a later analysis, and the HLA associations seemed to be driven largely by CMV exposure. A cluster of highly shared sequence variants was judged likely to represent a technical artifact of the sequencing pipeline. A further reported finding was that TCR beta sequences accurately predicted the HLA-A and HLA-B alleles for most subjects in the first cohort. In a later analysis, some 17,000 TCR beta sequences were associated with specific HLA alleles at a false discovery rate of 0.05. According to a later genetic analysis, donors in an Asian-associated ancestry cluster had fewer N-insertions in productive TCRs than the roughly 670-donor mean. The classifier was reported to diagnose cytomegalovirus status with high specificity and sensitivity in both the original cohort and the validation cohort. When HLA alleles, especially DR and DQ, strongly co-occurred, attributing TCR associations to individual alleles was difficult. According to the authors, the approach could potentially be generalized to other disease states and immunological phenotypes. HLA typing was unavailable for some donors at each locus, so association tests used only the typed subset. In a later analysis, several top co-occurrence clusters were reported to appear linked to parvovirus B19, influenza, CMV and Epstein-Barr virus. Broadly in line with IMGT annotations, most TCR beta V segments showed up in productive rearrangements about 87% or about 30% of the time in an earlier analysis of 587 of the donors. The presence/absence analyses assumed that sequencing depth was roughly uniform across donors, and that assumption may not be true. A later analysis found that HLA-associated TCR beta chains were more clonally expanded and had lower generation probabilities than equally common non-associated chains. For the cohort, immune exposure information was limited to CMV serostatus. V-gene and J-gene trimming of TCR beta chains was associated with a missense DCLRE1C variant in a later genetic analysis, and the association was replicated in an independent cohort. In vitro tests confirmed that a few of the cytomegalovirus-associated TCR beta chains recognize cytomegalovirus antigens. In a later analysis, the rate of TCR association differed among HLA loci, with DRB1 alleles having the most associated TCRs and HLA-C alleles having the fewest. Because the 87-base-pair reads could not distinguish some IMGT-functional V segments, including TRBV6-2 and TRBV6-3, those segments were excluded. The study gave a list of over 150 TCR beta chains associated with cytomegalovirus.

In total, just over 650 healthy bone marrow donors made up the cohort. At the time of sampling, all cohort members were nominally healthy, though unrecorded immune exposures were likely present. The donor was CMV seronegative and was included in the group of 352 seronegative cohort members. A peripheral blood sample was collected from each donor, and TCR beta sequencing was performed on peripheral blood mononuclear cells. The Qiagen DNeasy Blood Extraction Kit was used to extract genomic DNA from the blood cell samples. The clonotype was recovered from a man younger than 40 in good health and CMV-seronegative. The rearrangement joined TRBV2 to TRBJ1-4; TRBD1 is perhaps the D gene, given 5 matching bases. Sequenced: PBMCs. CDR3 sequence: CASSVGGINEKLFF. The nucleotides read TGTGCCAGCAGTGTGGGGGGGATTAATGAAAAACTGTTTTTT.